Below are 30 T cell receptor beta chains sequenced from a single sample in a study of Ad26.COV2.S vaccination and SARS-CoV-2 variants. TCRdb's table, derived via immunoSEQ multiplex PCR, lists solely in-frame clones and lacks some. The top ten hold around 3.6% of the sample, which has approximately 410,000 clones, 85% to 90% seen once. Treatment noted: approximately 18 received Ad26.COV2.S at low or high dose, single or two shots; about 5 received placebo; per-sample allocation not given. Sampling took place 63 days after the first vaccine or placebo injection. The sequences come from peripheral blood, collected in a trial of Ad26.COV2.S vaccine versus placebo. Receptors originate from a person between 18 and 59 years old who received the Ad26.COV2.S COVID-19 vaccine or a placebo.

The chain carries TRBV7-9 and TRBJ2-7; D not resolved. Between the trimmed V and J ends, which lost 8 bases and 0 bases, there was a span of 14 bases. This CDR3 has 14 amino acids. Per the germline V gene, CDR1 is SEHNR and CDR2 is FQNEAQ (reference sequence). This chain's CDR3 is CASDNPPGSYEQYF. CDR3 bases: TGTGCCAGCGATAATCCCCCCGGCTCCTACGAGCAGTACTTC.

The chain employs TRBV6-2 or TRBV6-3 and TRBJ2-2, with TRBD1 matching 7 bases. Losses at the gene ends were 2 bases for V and 1 base for J; bases not matched to a gene: 4. CDR3 length: 16 amino acids. Per the germline V gene, CDR1 is MNHEY and CDR2 is SVGEGT. The CDR3 DNA reads as TGTGCCAGCAGTTACCGGGGACAGTTGAACACCGGGGAGCTGTTTTTT. Its protein is CASSYRGQLNTGELFF.

This clone was counted once. The chain has TRBV27 and TRBJ2-1; no clear D gene. CDR1 and CDR2 (germline): MNHEY, SMNVEV (reference sequence). V lost 5 bases and J lost 7, with 15 bases in between. This CDR3 has 14 amino acids. The CDR3 loop is CASSPGSVGNEQFF. CDR3 in DNA: TGTGCCAGCAGTCCTGGAAGTGTTGGGAATGAGCAGTTCTTC.

The rearrangement joins TRBV5-8 to TRBJ1-5; D remains ambiguous. Between the trimmed V and J ends, which lost 0 bases and 1 base, there was a span of 5 bases. The CDR3 length is 14 residues. Per the germline V gene, CDR1 is SGHTS and CDR2 is YDEGEE. The CDR3 is CASSLVRSNQPQHF. CDR3 coding DNA: TGTGCCAGCAGCTTGGTCAGGAGCAATCAGCCCCAGCATTTT.

The chain joins TRBV6-5 to TRBJ2-2; 8 bases fit TRBD1. Germline CDR1 and CDR2: MNHEY and SVGAGI. With V trimmed by 2 bases and J by 6 bases, 5 bases remained unmatched. The CDR3 is made up of 15 amino acids. As DNA, the CDR3 is TGTGCCAGCAGTTACGCGACAGGGGAACCCGGGGAGCTGTTTTTT. It encodes CASSYATGEPGELFF.

The V and J genes are TRBV3-1 (or the pseudogene TRBV3-2) and TRBJ1-3, with 7 bases fitting TRBD1. V trimming: 0 bases; J trimming: 4 bases; junction bases outside the gene matches: 3. The length of the CDR3 is 15 residues. Germline values: CDR1 LGHDT, CDR2 YNNKEL (reference sequence). CDR3 coding DNA: TGTGCCAGCAGCCAAGATGTGACAGGGGGAAACACCATATATTTT. Translating gives CASSQDVTGGNTIYF.

The J gene is TRBJ2-7, the V gene TRBV6-2 or TRBV6-3; weak D call: TRBD1 (5 bases). V shed 4 bases and J shed 4 bases, with 8 bases lying between them. The CDR3 sequence is 12 residues long. CDR1 and CDR2 (germline): MNHEY, SVGEGT. CDR3 amino acids: CASSFRVYEQYF. The CDR3, as DNA: TGTGCCAGCAGTTTCAGGGTTTACGAGCAGTACTTC.

This clone was recorded a few times. The chain links TRBV6-2 or TRBV6-3 to TRBJ2-3; 7 bases fit TRBD1. The CDR3 runs to 17 residues. Trimming removed 0 bases from V and 4 bases from J; junction bases left unmatched: 10. Germline-derived CDR1 and CDR2 are MNHEY and SVGEGT. CDR3 in DNA: TGTGCCAGCAGTTACTCGATAGGGGGCCCGGGTTCAGATACGCAGTATTTT. This translates into CASSYSIGGPGSDTQYF.

The chain is built from TRBV5-4 and TRBJ1-2; possible D gene TRBD1, 5 bases. V lost 6 bases and J 5 bases, leaving 11 bases between the germline ends. Germline loops: CDR1 SGHNT, CDR2 YYREEE (reference sequence). CDR3 length equals 12 residues. The CDR3 coding sequence is TGTGCCAGCACCGGGACCTCATATGGCTACACCTTC. It is translated as CASTGTSYGYTF.

The rearrangement links TRBV7-2 to TRBJ1-2; 11 nucleotides line up with TRBD1. V was pared by 1 base and J by 4 bases, with 2 bases of the junction left unmatched. The CDR3 sequence is 15 residues long. Looked up from germline, CDR1 is SGHTA and CDR2 is FQGNSA. The CDR3 is CASSLGGTGGYGYTF. The DNA for the CDR3 is TGTGCCAGCAGCTTAGGCGGGACAGGGGGCTATGGCTACACCTTC. The full variable domain, in which reference TRBV7-2 and TRBJ1-2 provide the parts outside the CDR3, is GAGVSQSPSNKVTEKGKDVELRCDPISGHTALYWYRQSLGQGLEFLIYFQGNSAPDKSGLPSDRFSAERTGGSVSTLTIQRTQQEDSAVYLCASSLGGTGGYGYTFGSGTRLTVV.

The chain has TRBV19 and TRBJ1-5; possibly TRBD1 for D (5 bases). Deletions cut 6 bases from V and 4 bases from J, with 13 bases between. CDR1 and CDR2 from the germline V gene are LNHDA and SQIVND (reference sequence). CDR3 length: 14 residues. The CDR3, as DNA: TGTGCCAGTAGGGCCCGGGACTGGAATCAGCCCCAGCATTTT. As protein: CASRARDWNQPQHF.

The sample holds one count of this clone. CDR3 nucleotides: TGCAGCGTAGCCGGGACAGGGGTAGATACGCAGTATTTT. It encodes CSVAGTGVDTQYF. This chain connects TRBV29-1 to TRBJ2-3; TRBD1 matches at 10 bases. Germline CDR1 and CDR2: SQVTM and ANQGSEA. V lost 6 bases and J lost 5; bases outside the gene matches: 5. CDR3 size: 13 residues.

This chain joins TRBV6-5 and TRBJ1-2, with D unclear. Trimming left V 0 bases short and J 7 bases short, with 15 bases between. The germline V gene encodes CDR1 MNHEY and CDR2 SVGAGI. The CDR3 is 15 residues long. CDR3 in DNA: TGTGCCAGCAGTTACTCGATGATGGTAGGGAGTGGCTACACCTTC. Translation gives CASSYSMMVGSGYTF.

The chain joins TRBV28 to TRBJ1-2; D gene ambiguous. The CDR3 is 11 residues long. Trimming took off 7 bases at V and 3 bases at J, with 6 bases between the two ends. In germline, CDR1 is MDHEN, CDR2 SYDVKM. CDR3 protein: CASKRDYGYTF. The CDR3 DNA reads TGTGCCAGCAAAAGAGACTATGGCTACACCTTC.

The V and J genes are TRBV3-1 (or the pseudogene TRBV3-2) and TRBJ1-2, with 7 bases that match TRBD1. Germline V gene lookup returns CDR1 LGHDT and CDR2 YNNKEL (reference sequence). The CDR3 contains 16 residues. With 0 bases clipped from V and 4 bases from J, the junction kept 8 bases outside the gene matches. The CDR3 spells CASSQETGRRPYGYTF. The CDR3 nucleotides read TGTGCCAGCAGCCAAGAGACAGGGCGAAGGCCCTATGGCTACACCTTC.

The rearrangement links TRBV4-2 to TRBJ1-6, with D perhaps TRBD1 (6 bases). The CDR3 totals 17 residues. V lost 0 bases and J lost 6, with 15 bases in between. The germline V gene encodes CDR1 LGHNA and CDR2 YNFKEQ. The CDR3 spells CASSQDVGQRVNSPLHF. The CDR3 coding sequence is TGTGCCAGCAGCCAAGATGTGGGACAACGCGTTAATTCACCCCTCCACTTT.

This clone was recorded once. The genes are TRBV27 and TRBJ2-5; D uncertain. V was cut by 11 bases and J by 4 bases, with 17 bases left in between. This CDR3 has 13 amino acids. Germline V gene data show CDR1 as MNHEY and CDR2 as SMNVEV (reference sequence). Written as DNA, the CDR3 is TGTGCCTCGAAGGGCTCCGAAGGAGAGACCCAGTACTTC. Translating it yields CASKGSEGETQYF.

The rearrangement joins TRBV7-3 to TRBJ1-6; TRBD1 might be the D (6 bases). Trimming left V 2 bases short and J 7 bases short, with 12 bases between. CDR1 SGHTA and CDR2 FQGTGA come from the germline V gene. The CDR3 runs to 15 residues. Here the CDR3 DNA reads TGTGCCAGCAGCTTACGGGGGGCCGGCAATTCACCCCTCCACTTT. Its translation: CASSLRGAGNSPLHF.

This clone was counted only a few times. The rearrangement uses TRBV21-1 and TRBJ2-2. TRBV21-1 is tagged as a pseudogene. The CDR3 consists of 16 residues. The CDR3 DNA sequence: TGTGCCAGCAGCAAATTCTCAAGGGTCTATATCGGGGAGCTGTTTTTT. This codes for CASSKFSRVYIGELFF.

This chain links TRBV5-1 with TRBJ1-1; D may be TRBD1 (5 bases). The CDR3 sequence is 13 residues long. V was pared by 3 bases and J by 6 bases, with 12 bases between. Looked up from germline, CDR1 is SGHRS and CDR2 is YFSETQ. This CDR3 is CASSSSGGSEAFF. CDR3 in DNA: TGCGCCAGCAGCTCCTCCGGGGGGTCTGAAGCTTTCTTT.

The chain links TRBV27 to TRBJ1-2, with D uncertain. Germline assignment: CDR1 MNHEY and CDR2 SMNVEV (reference sequence). The length of the CDR3 is 14 residues. The germline V and J ends were trimmed by 5 bases and 3 bases, with 13 bases remaining between them. CDR3 sequence: CASSPSRRDYGYTF. For the CDR3, the DNA is TGTGCCAGCAGTCCATCTCGTCGGGACTATGGCTACACCTTC.

The chain carries TRBV30 and TRBJ2-3; 7 bases agree with TRBD1. The germline V gene encodes CDR1 GTSNPN and CDR2 SVGIG (reference sequence). CDR3 length: 14 amino acids. V was clipped by 0 bases and J by 4 bases; unmatched bases: 4. The CDR3 nucleotides read TGTGCCTGGAGTGTACGAGGGGGCCCAGATACGCAGTATTTT. This encodes CAWSVRGGPDTQYF.

This chain connects TRBV6-2 or TRBV6-3 to TRBJ2-5; TRBD1 agrees at 7 bases. CDR1 is MNHEY and CDR2 is SVGEGT in the germline V gene. V lost 2 bases and J lost 4; bases outside the gene matches: 1. The CDR3 totals 13 residues. The CDR3 reads CASSYGDRETQYF. The DNA for the CDR3 is TGTGCCAGCAGTTACGGGGACAGAGAGACCCAGTACTTC.

The CDR3 nucleotides are TGCGCCAGCAGCCAAATTCGCGGGACTAGCGGAAACAATGAGCAGTTCTTC. Its translation is CASSQIRGTSGNNEQFF. This rearrangement joins TRBV4-1 to TRBJ2-1, with 11 positions matching TRBD2. CDR3 length equals 17 residues. Trimming took 2 bases from V and 5 from J; bases not matched to a gene: 8. In germline, CDR1 is MGHRA, CDR2 YSYEKL.

J is TRBJ2-7 and V is TRBV11-1; D is possibly TRBD1 (6 bases). The V end lost 3 bases, the J end lost 4 bases, and 10 bases lay between the germline ends. Germline values: CDR1 SGHAT, CDR2 FQDESV (reference sequence). The CDR3 contains 13 residues. CDR3 in amino acids: CASSFVQGYEQYF. The CDR3 nucleotides are TGTGCCAGCAGCTTCGTACAGGGATACGAGCAGTACTTC.

V gene TRBV3-1 (or the pseudogene TRBV3-2) combines with J gene TRBJ2-2; D not resolved. V was cut by 1 base and J by 1 base, with 4 bases left in between. Germline CDR1 is LGHDT and CDR2 is YNNKEL (reference sequence). The CDR3 length is 14 residues. The CDR3 here is CASSQGLNTGELFF. DNA of the CDR3: TGTGCCAGCAGCCAAGGATTGAACACCGGGGAGCTGTTTTTT.

The CDR3 nucleotides read TGTGCCAGCAGCTTAACCGGGGATGATGGCTACACCTTC. It translates to CASSLTGDDGYTF. V and J are TRBV7-9 and TRBJ1-2; unclear D gene. The germline gives CDR1 SEHNR, CDR2 FQNEAQ (reference sequence). Trimming took off 2 bases at V and 6 bases at J, with 10 bases between the two ends. The CDR3 has 13 amino acids.

This clone was seen just once. The J gene is TRBJ1-1, the V gene TRBV14, with D hard to call. In germline, CDR1 is SGHDN, CDR2 FVKESK. There are 13 residues in the CDR3. Trimming removed 4 bases from V and 0 bases from J, with 6 bases in between. The CDR3 sequence: CASSLDMNTEAFF. In nucleotides, the CDR3 is TGTGCCAGCAGCCTAGATATGAACACTGAAGCTTTCTTT.

This clone has just a few counts. The rearrangement uses TRBV6-5 and TRBJ1-5, with unresolved D. The V gene lost 2 bases and the J gene lost 9 bases, with 11 bases spanning the gap. The CDR3 loop spans 13 amino acids. Germline V gene sequence: CDR1 MNHEY, CDR2 SVGAGI. The CDR3 loop reads CASSYSPRGPQHF. In DNA form, the CDR3 reads TGTGCCAGCAGTTACAGCCCCCGGGGGCCCCAGCATTTT.

The chain has TRBV12-3 or TRBV12-4 and TRBJ2-3; tentatively, D is TRBD1 (5 bases). V was cut by 6 bases and J by 5 bases, with 9 bases left in between. The CDR3 length is 12 residues. The CDR3 here is CASSRRGDTQYF. CDR3 sequence (DNA): TGTGCCAGCAGCCGAAGGGGAGATACGCAGTATTTT.